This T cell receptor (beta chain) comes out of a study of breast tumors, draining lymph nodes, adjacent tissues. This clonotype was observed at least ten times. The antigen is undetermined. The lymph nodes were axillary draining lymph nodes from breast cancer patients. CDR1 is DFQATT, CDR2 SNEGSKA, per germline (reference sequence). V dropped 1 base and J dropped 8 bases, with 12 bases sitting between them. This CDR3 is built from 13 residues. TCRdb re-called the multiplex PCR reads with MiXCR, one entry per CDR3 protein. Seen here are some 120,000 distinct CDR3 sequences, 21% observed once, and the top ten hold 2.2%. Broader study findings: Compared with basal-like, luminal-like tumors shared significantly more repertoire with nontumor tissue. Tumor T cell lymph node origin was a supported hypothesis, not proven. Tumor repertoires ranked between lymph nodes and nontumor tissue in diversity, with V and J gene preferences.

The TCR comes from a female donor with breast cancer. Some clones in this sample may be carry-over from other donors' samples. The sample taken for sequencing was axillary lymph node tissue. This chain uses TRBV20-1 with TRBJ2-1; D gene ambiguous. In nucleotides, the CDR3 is TGCAGTGCTAGAGGCCTCTTCGAGGATGAGCAGTTCTTC. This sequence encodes CSARGLFEDEQFF.